Presented here are 5 T cell receptor beta chains from one specimen sequenced in a study of cytomegalovirus exposure and HLA in healthy donors. Both 60 Vbeta primers and 13 Jbeta primers went into the PCR. The repertoire was sequenced with immunoSEQ multiplex PCR; TCRdb's copy has only in-frame clones and lacks some. Among 150,000 to 200,000 clones, 65% to 90% were seen once, and the ten largest hold less than 2.5%. The sequenced material came from PBMCs. Receptor source: a male donor in good health and CMV-seronegative.

The chain combines TRBV6-5 with TRBJ2-1, with 7 bases matching TRBD2. V lost 6 bases and J lost 12; bases outside the gene matches: 5. Germline V gives CDR1 MNHEY, CDR2 SVGAGI. The CDR3 sequence is 11 residues long. In DNA, the CDR3 is TGTGCCAGCAGAGGAGGGAGGGGGCAGTTCTTC. It yields the protein CASRGGRGQFF.

Comment on this clone: A read error may produce the germline difference seen at one junction end. This chain joins TRBV5-1 and TRBJ1-1; D gene unclear. This CDR3 is built from 15 residues. Germline CDR1 is SGHRS and CDR2 is YFSETQ. The CDR3, as DNA: TGCGTCAGCAGCGTTGGGCTCCAGCCGAACACTGAAGCTTTCTTT. Its translation: CVSSVGLQPNTEAFF.

V and J are TRBV6-5 and TRBJ1-1; D possibly corresponds to TRBD1 (5 bases). This CDR3 is 15 amino acids long. Trimming cost V 3 bases and J 3 bases, with 14 bases left between them. CDR1 and CDR2 from the germline V gene are MNHEY and SVGAGI. The CDR3 DNA is TGTGCCAGCAGTTATACGACAGAACCGCACACTGAAGCTTTCTTT. It specifies CASSYTTEPHTEAFF.

The V call is TRBV7-9, the J call TRBJ1-2, with unresolved D. The germline gives CDR1 SEHNR, CDR2 FQNEAQ (reference sequence). The V end lost 5 bases, the J end lost 4 bases, and 14 bases lay between the germline ends. This CDR3 has 14 residues. In DNA form, the CDR3 reads TGTGCCAGCAGCCCGACAAGCTTGGCCTATGGCTACACCTTC. It codes for CASSPTSLAYGYTF.

V gene TRBV7-8 combines with J gene TRBJ2-2, with 8 bases identical to TRBD1. V shed 1 base and J 7 bases; nucleotides not matched to a gene: 11. Germline CDR1 is SGHVS and CDR2 is FQNEAQ. The CDR3 consists of 17 residues. DNA for the CDR3: TGTGCCAGCAGCTTAGGGGCAGGGGGCATTTCTAGCGGGGAGCTGTTTTTT. Protein product: CASSLGAGGISSGELFF.